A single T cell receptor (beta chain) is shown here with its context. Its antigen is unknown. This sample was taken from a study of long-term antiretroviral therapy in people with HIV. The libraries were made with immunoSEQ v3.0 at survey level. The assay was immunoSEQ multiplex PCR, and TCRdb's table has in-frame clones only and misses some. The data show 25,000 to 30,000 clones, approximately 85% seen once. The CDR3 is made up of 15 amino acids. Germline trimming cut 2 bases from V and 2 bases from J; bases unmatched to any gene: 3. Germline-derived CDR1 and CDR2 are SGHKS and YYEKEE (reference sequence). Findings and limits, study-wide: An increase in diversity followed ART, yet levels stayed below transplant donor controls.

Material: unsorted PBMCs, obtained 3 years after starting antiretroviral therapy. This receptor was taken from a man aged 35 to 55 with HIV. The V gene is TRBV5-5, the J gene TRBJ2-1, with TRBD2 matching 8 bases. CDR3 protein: CASSLARGAYNEQFF. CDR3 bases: TGTGCCAGCAGCTTAGCGCGGGGGGCCTACAATGAGCAGTTCTTC.